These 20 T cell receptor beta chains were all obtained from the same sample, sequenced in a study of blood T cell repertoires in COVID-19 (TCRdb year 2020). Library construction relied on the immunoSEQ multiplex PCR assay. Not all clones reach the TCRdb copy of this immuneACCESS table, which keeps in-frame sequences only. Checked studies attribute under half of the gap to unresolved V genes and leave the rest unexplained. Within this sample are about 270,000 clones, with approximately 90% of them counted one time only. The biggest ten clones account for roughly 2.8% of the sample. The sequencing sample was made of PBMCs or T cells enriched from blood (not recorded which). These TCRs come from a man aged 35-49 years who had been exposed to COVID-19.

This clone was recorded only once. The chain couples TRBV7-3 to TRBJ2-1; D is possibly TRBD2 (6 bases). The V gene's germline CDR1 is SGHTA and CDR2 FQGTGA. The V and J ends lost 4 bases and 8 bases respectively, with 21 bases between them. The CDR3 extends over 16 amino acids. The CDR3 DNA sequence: TGTGCCAGCAGCTATCGGCCGGGACTGAGCCTCGATGAGCAGTTCTTC. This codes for CASSYRPGLSLDEQFF.

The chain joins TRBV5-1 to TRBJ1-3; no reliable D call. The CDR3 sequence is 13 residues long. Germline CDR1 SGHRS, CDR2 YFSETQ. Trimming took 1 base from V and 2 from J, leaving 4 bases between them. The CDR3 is CASSLQTGNTIYF. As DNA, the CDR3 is TGCGCCAGCAGCTTGCAGACTGGAAACACCATATATTTT. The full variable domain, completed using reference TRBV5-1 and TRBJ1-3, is KAGVTQTPRYLIKTRGQQVTLSCSPISGHRSVSWYQQTPGQGLQFLFEYFSETQRNKGNFPGRFSGRQFSNSRSEMNVSTLELGDSALYLCASSLQTGNTIYFGEGSWLTVV.

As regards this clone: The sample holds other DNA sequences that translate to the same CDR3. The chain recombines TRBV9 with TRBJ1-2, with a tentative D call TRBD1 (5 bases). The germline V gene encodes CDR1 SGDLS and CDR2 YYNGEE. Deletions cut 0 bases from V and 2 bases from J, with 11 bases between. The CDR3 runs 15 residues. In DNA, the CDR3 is TGTGCCAGCAGCGTAGGCAGGGATTCCAACTATGGCTACACCTTC. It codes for CASSVGRDSNYGYTF.

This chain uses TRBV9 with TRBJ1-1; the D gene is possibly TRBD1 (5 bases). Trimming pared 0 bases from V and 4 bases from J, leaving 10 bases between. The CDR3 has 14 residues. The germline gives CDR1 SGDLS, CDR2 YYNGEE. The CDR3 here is CASSVVPGGTEAFF. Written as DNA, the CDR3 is TGTGCCAGCAGCGTAGTTCCGGGGGGCACTGAAGCTTTCTTT.

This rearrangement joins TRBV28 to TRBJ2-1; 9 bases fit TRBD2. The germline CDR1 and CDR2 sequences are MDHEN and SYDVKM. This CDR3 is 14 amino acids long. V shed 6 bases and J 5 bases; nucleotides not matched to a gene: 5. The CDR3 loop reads CASRNQREDNEQFF. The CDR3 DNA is TGTGCCAGCAGAAACCAGCGGGAGGACAATGAGCAGTTCTTC.

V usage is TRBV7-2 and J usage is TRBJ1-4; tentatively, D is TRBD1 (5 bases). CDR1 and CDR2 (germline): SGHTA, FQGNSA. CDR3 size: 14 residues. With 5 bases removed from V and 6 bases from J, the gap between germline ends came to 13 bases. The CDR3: CASSERQYDEKLFF. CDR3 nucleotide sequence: TGTGCCAGCAGCGAACGACAGTACGATGAAAAACTGTTTTTT.

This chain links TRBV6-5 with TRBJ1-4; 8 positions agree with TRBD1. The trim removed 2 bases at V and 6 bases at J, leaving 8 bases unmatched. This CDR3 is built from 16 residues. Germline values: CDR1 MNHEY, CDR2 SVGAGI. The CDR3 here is CASSYTYRGKDEKLFF. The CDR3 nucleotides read TGTGCCAGCAGTTACACCTACAGGGGGAAGGATGAAAAACTGTTTTTT.

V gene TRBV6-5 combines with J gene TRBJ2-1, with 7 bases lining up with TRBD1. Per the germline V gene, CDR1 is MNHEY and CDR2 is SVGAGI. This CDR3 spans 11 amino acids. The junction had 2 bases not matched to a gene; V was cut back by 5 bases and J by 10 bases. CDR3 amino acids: CASSQGDEQFF. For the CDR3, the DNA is TGTGCCAGCAGTCAGGGGGACGAGCAGTTCTTC.

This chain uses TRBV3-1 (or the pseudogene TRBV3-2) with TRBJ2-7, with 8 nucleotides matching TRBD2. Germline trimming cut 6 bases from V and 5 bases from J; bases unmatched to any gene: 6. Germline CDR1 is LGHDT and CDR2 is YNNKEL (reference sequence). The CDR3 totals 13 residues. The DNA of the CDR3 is TGTGCCAGCAGGCCTTTAGCGGGAAACGAGCAGTACTTC. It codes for CASRPLAGNEQYF.

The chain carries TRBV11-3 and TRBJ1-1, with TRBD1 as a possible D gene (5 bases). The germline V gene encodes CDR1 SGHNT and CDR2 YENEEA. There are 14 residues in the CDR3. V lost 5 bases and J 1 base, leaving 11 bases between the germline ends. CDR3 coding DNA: TGTGCCAGCAGCAGGGACTCAGCGAACACTGAAGCTTTCTTT. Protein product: CASSRDSANTEAFF.

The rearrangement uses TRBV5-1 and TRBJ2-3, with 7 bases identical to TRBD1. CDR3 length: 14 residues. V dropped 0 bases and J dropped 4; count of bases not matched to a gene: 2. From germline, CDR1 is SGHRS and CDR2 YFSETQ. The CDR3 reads CASSLGQGADTQYF. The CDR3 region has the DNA TGCGCCAGCAGCTTGGGGCAGGGGGCAGATACGCAGTATTTT.

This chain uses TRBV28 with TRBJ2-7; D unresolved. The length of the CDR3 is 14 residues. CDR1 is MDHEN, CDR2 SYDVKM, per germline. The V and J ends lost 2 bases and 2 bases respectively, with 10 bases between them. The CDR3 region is CASSLRGPTYEQYF. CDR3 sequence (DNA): TGTGCCAGCAGTTTAAGAGGTCCTACCTACGAGCAGTACTTC.

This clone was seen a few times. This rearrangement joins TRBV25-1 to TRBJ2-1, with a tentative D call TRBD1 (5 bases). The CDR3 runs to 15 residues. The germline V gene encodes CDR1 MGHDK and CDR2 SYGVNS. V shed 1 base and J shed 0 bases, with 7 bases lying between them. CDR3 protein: CASSESQGSYNEQFF. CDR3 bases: TGTGCCAGCAGTGAATCCCAGGGCTCCTACAATGAGCAGTTCTTC. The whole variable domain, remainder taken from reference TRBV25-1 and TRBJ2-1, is EADIYQTPRYLVIGTGKKITLECSQTMGHDKMYWYQQDPGMELHLIHYSYGVNSTEKGDLSSESTVSRIRTEHFPLTLESARPSHTSQYLCASSESQGSYNEQFFGPGTRLTVL.

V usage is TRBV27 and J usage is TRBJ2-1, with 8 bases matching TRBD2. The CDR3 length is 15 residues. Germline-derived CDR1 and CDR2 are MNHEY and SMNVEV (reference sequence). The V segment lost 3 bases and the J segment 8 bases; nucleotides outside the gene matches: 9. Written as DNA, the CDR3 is TGTGCCAGCAGTTTTCCCCGGGAGGGCCTTGATGAGCAGTTCTTC. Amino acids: CASSFPREGLDEQFF.

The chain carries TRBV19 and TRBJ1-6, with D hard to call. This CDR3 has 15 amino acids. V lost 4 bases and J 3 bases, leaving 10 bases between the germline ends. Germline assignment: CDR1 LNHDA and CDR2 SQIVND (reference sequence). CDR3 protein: CASSTGRDYNSPLHF. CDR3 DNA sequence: TGTGCCAGTAGTACCGGACGGGACTATAATTCACCCCTCCACTTT.

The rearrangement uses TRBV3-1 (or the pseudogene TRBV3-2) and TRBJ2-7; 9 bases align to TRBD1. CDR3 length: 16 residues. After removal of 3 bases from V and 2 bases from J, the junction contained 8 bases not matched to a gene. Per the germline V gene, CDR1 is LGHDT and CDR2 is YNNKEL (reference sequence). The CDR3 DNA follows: TGTGCCAGCAGCCACCCCCGGGACAGGGTGACCTACGAGCAGTACTTC. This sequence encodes CASSHPRDRVTYEQYF.

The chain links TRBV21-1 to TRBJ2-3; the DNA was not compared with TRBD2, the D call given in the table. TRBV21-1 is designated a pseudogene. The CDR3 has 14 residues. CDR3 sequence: CASSKSGPTDTQYF. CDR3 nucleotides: TGTGCCAGCAGCAAGAGCGGCCCCACAGATACGCAGTATTTT.

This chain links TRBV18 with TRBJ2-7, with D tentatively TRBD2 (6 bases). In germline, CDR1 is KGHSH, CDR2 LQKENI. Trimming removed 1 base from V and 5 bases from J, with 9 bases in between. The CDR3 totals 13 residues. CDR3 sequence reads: CASSPRRANEQYF. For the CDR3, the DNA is TGTGCCAGCTCACCACGGAGGGCCAACGAGCAGTACTTC. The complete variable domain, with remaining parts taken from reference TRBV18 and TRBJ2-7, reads NAGVMQNPRHLVRRRGQEARLRCSPMKGHSHVYWYRQLPEEGLKFMVYLQKENIIDESGMPKERFSAEFPKEGPSILRIQQVVRGDSAAYFCASSPRRANEQYFGPGTRLTVT.

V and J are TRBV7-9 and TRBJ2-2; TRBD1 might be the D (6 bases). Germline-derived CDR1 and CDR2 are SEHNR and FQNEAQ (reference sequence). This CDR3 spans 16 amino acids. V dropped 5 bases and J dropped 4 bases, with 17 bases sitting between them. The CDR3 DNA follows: TGTGCCAGCAGCCCTCAGGGGCGTAGGGGCACCGGGGAGCTGTTTTTT. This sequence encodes CASSPQGRRGTGELFF.

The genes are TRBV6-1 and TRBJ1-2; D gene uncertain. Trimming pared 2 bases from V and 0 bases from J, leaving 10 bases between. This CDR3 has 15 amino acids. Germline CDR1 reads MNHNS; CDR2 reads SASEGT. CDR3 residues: CASSERGDANYGYTF. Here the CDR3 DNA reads TGTGCCAGCAGTGAAAGAGGAGACGCTAACTATGGCTACACCTTC.